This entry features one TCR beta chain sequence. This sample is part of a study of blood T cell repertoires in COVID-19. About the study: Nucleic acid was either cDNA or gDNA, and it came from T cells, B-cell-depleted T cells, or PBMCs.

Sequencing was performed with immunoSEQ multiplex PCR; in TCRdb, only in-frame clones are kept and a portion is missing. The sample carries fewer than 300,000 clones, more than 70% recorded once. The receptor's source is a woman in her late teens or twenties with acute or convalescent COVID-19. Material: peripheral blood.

CDR3 protein: CASSSPDRSFNYGYTF. CDR3 coding DNA: TGTGCCAGCAGCTCCCCGGACAGGAGTTTTAACTATGGCTACACCTTC. V usage is TRBV6-2 or TRBV6-3 and J usage is TRBJ1-2, with 7 positions matching TRBD1. Trimming removed 6 bases from V and 1 base from J; junction bases left unmatched: 11. The CDR3 is made up of 16 amino acids. The germline gives CDR1 MNHEY, CDR2 SVGEGT.